One and the same sample provided the 6 T cell receptor beta chains below, sequenced in a study of human T cells and chemical hapten exposure. TCRdb processed the RACE reads anew with MiXCR; each CDR3 protein has one entry. The table lists 130,000 or so distinct CDR3 sequences, 10% to 12% of them singletons, with under 2.5% in the top ten. Time point described: patch test 3, about 24 weeks after DPC sensitization. As to treatment: therapeutic diphenylcyclopropenone sensitization with weekly scalp DPC. Here the sequenced sample was whole blood, taken in connection with sensitization to the hapten diphenylcyclopropenone (DPC). These receptors all stem from a woman aged 50 to 65 with alopecia areata. Some clones in this sample may be carry-over from other donors' samples.

This clonotype has only a few counts. The chain employs TRBV2 and TRBJ1-1, with a weak D call TRBD1 (6 bases). Trimming cost V 10 bases and J 10 bases, with 19 bases left between them. This CDR3 comprises 12 residues. Germline-derived CDR1 and CDR2 are SNHLY and FYNNEI. This CDR3 reads CATIGGAGTAFF. The CDR3 DNA is TGTGCCACAATAGGGGGAGCAGGGACAGCTTTCTTT.

The genes are TRBV11-2 and TRBJ2-3, with D perhaps TRBD2 (5 bases). The CDR3 has 17 amino acids. Trimming stripped 4 bases from V and 0 bases from J, with 17 bases between. Germline CDR1 reads SGHAT; CDR2 reads FQNNGV. The CDR3 DNA sequence: TGTGCCAGCAGCTCTCGACCCACAGCGGCTAGCACAGATACGCAGTATTTT. Translation gives CASSSRPTAASTDTQYF.

V gene TRBV4-1 combines with J gene TRBJ1-1; D gene uncertain. The germline V and J ends were trimmed by 0 bases and 1 base, with 9 bases remaining between them. The CDR3 totals 15 residues. CDR1 and CDR2 (germline): MGHRA, YSYEKL. The CDR3 protein is CASSQDTNPNTEAFF. CDR3 in DNA: TGCGCCAGCAGCCAAGATACAAATCCGAACACTGAAGCTTTCTTT.

The chain employs TRBV29-1 and TRBJ1-1; 7 bases fit TRBD1. Germline V gene sequence: CDR1 SQVTM, CDR2 ANQGSEA. This CDR3 has 14 residues. The ends lost 4 bases at V and 3 bases at J; junction bases unmatched: 8. CDR3 residues: CSVARQGRDTEAFF. CDR3 sequence (DNA): TGCAGCGTTGCCCGACAGGGCCGGGACACTGAAGCTTTCTTT.

Ten or more counts support this clonotype. The chain uses TRBV20-1 and TRBJ2-3; 12 bases match TRBD2. V gave up 6 bases and J gave up 2 bases; unmatched junction bases: 18. Germline CDR1 reads DFQATT; CDR2 reads SNEGSKA (reference sequence). This CDR3 is 19 amino acids long. The chain's CDR3 is CSAPVGASGRAQDTDTQYF. CDR3 DNA sequence: TGCAGTGCCCCCGTCGGGGCTAGCGGGAGGGCCCAAGACACAGATACGCAGTATTTT.

This clonotype was found many times. The rearrangement joins TRBV7-7 to TRBJ2-7, with D unclear. V was pared by 2 bases and J by 0 bases, with 11 bases between. Per germline, CDR1 SSHAT and CDR2 FNYEAQ (reference sequence). This CDR3 is 15 amino acids long. The CDR3 loop reads CASSLSETDSYEQYF. CDR3 DNA sequence: TGTGCCAGCAGCTTAAGCGAGACTGACTCCTACGAGCAGTACTTC.